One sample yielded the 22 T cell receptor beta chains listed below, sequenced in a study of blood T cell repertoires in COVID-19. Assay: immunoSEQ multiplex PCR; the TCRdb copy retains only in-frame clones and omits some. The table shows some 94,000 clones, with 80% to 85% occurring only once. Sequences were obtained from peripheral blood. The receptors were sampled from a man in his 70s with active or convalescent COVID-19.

This CDR3 reads CASSPVRSGTEAFF. The CDR3 DNA follows: TGTGCCAGCAGCCCCGTAAGATCGGGCACTGAAGCTTTCTTT. The chain employs TRBV6-5 and TRBJ1-1; D is undetermined. The CDR3 is 14 residues long. CDR1 and CDR2 (germline): MNHEY, SVGAGI. Trimming stripped 6 bases from V and 4 bases from J, with 15 bases between.

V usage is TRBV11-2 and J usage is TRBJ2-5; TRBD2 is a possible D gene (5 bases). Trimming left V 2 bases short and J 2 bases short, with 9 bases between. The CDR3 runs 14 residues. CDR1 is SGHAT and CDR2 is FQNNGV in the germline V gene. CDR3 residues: CASSLRRQQETQYF. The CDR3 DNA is TGTGCCAGCAGCTTACGGAGGCAGCAAGAGACCCAGTACTTC.

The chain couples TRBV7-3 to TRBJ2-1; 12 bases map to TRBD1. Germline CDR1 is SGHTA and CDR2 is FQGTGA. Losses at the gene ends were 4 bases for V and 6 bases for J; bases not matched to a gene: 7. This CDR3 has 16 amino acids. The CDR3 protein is CASSSPGQGALNEQFF. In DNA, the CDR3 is TGTGCCAGCAGCTCTCCGGGACAGGGGGCGCTCAATGAGCAGTTCTTC.

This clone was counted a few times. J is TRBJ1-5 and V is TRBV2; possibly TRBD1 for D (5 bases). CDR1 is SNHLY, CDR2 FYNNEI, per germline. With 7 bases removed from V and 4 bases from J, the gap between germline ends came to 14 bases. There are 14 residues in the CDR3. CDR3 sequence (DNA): TGTGCCAGCAAACCTAATAGGGGTAATCAGCCCCAGCATTTT. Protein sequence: CASKPNRGNQPQHF. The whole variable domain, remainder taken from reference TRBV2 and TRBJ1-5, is EPEVTQTPSHQVTQMGQEVILRCVPISNHLYFYWYRQILGQKVEFLVSFYNNEISEKSEIFDDQFSVERPDGSNFTLKIRSTKLEDSAMYFCASKPNRGNQPQHFGDGTRLSIL.

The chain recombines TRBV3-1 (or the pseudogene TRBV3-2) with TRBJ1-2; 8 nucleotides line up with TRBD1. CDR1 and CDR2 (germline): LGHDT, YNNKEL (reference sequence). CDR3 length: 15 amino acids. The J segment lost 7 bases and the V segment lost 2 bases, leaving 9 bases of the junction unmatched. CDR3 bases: TGTGCCAGCAGCCAAACAGGGGGTGGCCTAGGTGGCTACACCTTC. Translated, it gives CASSQTGGGLGGYTF.

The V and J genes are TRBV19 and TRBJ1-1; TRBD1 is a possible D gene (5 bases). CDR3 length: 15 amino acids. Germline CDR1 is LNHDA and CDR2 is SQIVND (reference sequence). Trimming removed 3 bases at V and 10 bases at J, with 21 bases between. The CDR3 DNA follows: TGTGCCAGTAGTATCTGGGGGGGGGAGTATTTTGTAGCTTTCTTT. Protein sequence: CASSIWGGEYFVAFF.

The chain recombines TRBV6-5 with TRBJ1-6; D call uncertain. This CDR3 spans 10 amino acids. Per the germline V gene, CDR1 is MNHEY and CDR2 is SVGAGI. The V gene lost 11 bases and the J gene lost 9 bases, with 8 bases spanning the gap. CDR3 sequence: CAAGPSPLHF. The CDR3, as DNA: TGTGCCGCGGGCCCTTCACCCCTCCACTTT.

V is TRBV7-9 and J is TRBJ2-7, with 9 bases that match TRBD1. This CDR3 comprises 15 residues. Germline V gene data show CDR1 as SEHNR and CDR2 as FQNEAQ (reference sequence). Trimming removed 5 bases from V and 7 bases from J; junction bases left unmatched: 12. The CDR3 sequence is CASSPPGQGGREQYF. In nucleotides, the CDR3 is TGTGCCAGCAGCCCGCCGGGACAGGGTGGACGGGAGCAGTACTTC.

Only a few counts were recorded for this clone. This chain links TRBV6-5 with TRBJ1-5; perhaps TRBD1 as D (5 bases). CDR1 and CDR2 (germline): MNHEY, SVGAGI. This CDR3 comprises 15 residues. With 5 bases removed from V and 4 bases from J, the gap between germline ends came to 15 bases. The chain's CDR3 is CASSRQAGLNQPQHF. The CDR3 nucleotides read TGTGCCAGCAGTCGACAAGCGGGACTGAATCAGCCCCAGCATTTT.

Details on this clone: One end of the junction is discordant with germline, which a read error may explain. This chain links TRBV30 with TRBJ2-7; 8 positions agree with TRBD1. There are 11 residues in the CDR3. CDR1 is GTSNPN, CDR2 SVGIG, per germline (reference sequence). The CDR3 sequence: CAWTDRAGGGF. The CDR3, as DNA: TGTGCCTGGACCGATAGGGCAGGGGGCGGCTTC.

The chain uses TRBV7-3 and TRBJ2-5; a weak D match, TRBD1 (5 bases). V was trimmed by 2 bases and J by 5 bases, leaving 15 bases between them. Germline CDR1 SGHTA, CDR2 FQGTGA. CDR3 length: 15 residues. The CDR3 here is CASSLYRTPVETQYF. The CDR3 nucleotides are TGTGCCAGCAGCTTATACAGGACCCCCGTCGAGACCCAGTACTTC.

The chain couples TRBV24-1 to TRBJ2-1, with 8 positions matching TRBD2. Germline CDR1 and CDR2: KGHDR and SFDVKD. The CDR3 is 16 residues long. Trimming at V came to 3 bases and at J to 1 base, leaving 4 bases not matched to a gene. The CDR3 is CATSDRTSGSYNEQFF. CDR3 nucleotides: TGTGCCACCAGTGATCGAACTAGCGGATCCTACAATGAGCAGTTCTTC.

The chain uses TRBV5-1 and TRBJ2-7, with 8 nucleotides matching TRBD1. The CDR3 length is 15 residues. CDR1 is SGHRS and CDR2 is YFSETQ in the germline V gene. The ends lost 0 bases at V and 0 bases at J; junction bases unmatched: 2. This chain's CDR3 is CASSLGGTGSYEQYF. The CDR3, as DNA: TGCGCCAGCAGCTTGGGTGGGACAGGCTCCTACGAGCAGTACTTC.

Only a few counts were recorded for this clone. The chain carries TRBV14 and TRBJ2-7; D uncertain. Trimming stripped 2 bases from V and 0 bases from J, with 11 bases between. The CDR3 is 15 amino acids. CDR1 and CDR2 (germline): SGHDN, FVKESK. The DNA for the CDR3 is TGTGCCAGCAGCCAACGAGATTGGTACTCCTACGAGCAGTACTTC. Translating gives CASSQRDWYSYEQYF.

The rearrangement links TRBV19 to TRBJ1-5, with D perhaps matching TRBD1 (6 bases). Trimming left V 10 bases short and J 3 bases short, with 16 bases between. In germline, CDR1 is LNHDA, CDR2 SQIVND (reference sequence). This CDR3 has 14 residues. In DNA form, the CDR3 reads TGTGCCATTGGCGGGGGGGGCGTCAATCAGCCCCAGCATTTT. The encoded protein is CAIGGGGVNQPQHF.

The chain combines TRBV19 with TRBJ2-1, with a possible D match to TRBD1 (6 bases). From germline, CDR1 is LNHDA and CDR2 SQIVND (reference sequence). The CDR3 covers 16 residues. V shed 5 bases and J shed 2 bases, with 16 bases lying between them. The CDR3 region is CASSPLRQAAYNEQFF. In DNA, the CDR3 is TGTGCCAGTAGTCCTCTTCGACAGGCCGCCTACAATGAGCAGTTCTTC.

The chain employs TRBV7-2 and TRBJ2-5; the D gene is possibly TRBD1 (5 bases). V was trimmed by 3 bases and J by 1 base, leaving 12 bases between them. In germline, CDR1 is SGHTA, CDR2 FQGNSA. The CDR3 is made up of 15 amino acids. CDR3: CASSFQWGPQETQYF. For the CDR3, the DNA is TGTGCCAGCAGCTTCCAGTGGGGCCCCCAAGAGACCCAGTACTTC.

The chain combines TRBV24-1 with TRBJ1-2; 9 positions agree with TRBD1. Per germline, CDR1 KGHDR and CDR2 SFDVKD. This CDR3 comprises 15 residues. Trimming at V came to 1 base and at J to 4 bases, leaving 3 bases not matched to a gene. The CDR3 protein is CATSDFSTGGYGYTF. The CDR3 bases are TGTGCCACCAGTGATTTTTCGACAGGGGGCTATGGCTACACCTTC.

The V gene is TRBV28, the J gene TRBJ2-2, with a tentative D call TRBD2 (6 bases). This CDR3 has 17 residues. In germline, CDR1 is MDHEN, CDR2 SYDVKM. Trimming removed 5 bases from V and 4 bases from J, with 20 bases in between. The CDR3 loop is CASSGRTGRRITGELFF. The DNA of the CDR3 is TGTGCCAGCAGTGGCCGCACCGGGAGACGGATCACCGGGGAGCTGTTTTTT.

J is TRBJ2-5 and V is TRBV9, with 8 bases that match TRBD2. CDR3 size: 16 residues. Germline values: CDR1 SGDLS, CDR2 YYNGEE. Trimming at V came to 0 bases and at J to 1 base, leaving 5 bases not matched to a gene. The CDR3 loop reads CASSVAEAGGQETQYF. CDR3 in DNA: TGTGCCAGCAGCGTAGCGGAGGCGGGGGGCCAAGAGACCCAGTACTTC.

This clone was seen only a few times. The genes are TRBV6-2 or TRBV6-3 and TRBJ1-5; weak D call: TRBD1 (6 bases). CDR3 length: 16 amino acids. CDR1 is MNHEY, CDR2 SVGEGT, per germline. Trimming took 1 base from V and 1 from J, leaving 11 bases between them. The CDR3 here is CASSYLRGASNQPQHF. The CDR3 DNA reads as TGTGCCAGCAGTTACTTACGGGGGGCGAGCAATCAGCCCCAGCATTTT.

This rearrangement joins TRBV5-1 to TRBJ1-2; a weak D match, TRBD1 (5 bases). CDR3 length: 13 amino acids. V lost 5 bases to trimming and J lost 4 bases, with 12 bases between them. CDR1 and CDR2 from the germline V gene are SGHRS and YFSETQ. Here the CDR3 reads CASSSDSLYGYTF. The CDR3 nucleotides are TGCGCCAGCAGTTCCGACAGCCTCTATGGCTACACCTTC.